The entry below describes one T cell receptor (beta chain). Its specificity is unknown. One end of the junction varies from germline; a read error may be responsible. This CDR3 is 17 amino acids long. The V gene's germline CDR1 is MNHNS and CDR2 SASEGT. Thyroid surgery had not been preceded by any treatment in any patient. The sample belongs to a study of metastatic and nonmetastatic thyroid tumors. Study-wide background: Comparison of repertoires was carried out across blood and tumor or nodule tissue from malignant and benign thyroid patients. Points from the study as a whole: Reportedly, malignant thyroid tumors had significantly higher TCR beta diversity than benign nodules, in blood and tumor.

MiXCR re-clonotyped the PCR reads for TCRdb. This sample has about 70,000 clones, with less than 20% found just once. The chain combines TRBV6-1 with TRBJ1-1; D is perhaps TRBD1 (5 bases). This clonotype was sampled from a female donor with papillary thyroid cancer or a benign thyroid nodule (not recorded which). Some clones in this sample may be carry-over from other donors' samples. The sample taken for sequencing was blood. The CDR3 nucleotides are TGTGCCAGCAGTCATGGGGCAGGGTACGGTTGGAACAATGAAGCTTTCTTT. Its protein product is CASSHGAGYGWNNEAFF.